This T cell receptor beta chain derives from a study of cytomegalovirus exposure and HLA in healthy donors. The primer mix had 60 Vbeta and 13 Jbeta primers. Produced via immunoSEQ multiplex PCR; TCRdb's table is partial and in-frame only. Its table lists some 47,000 clones. The specimen sequenced was PBMCs. The sequence was obtained from a woman between 40 and 50 years old in good health and CMV-seronegative.

CDR3 nucleotide sequence: TGTGCCAGCAGGGCAGTCAGTGAGCAGTACTTC. This codes for CASRAVSEQYF. V is TRBV2 and J is TRBJ2-7; D is unclear. The CDR3 runs to 11 residues. In germline, CDR1 is SNHLY, CDR2 FYNNEI. The V end lost 6 bases, the J end lost 7 bases, and 10 bases lay between the germline ends.